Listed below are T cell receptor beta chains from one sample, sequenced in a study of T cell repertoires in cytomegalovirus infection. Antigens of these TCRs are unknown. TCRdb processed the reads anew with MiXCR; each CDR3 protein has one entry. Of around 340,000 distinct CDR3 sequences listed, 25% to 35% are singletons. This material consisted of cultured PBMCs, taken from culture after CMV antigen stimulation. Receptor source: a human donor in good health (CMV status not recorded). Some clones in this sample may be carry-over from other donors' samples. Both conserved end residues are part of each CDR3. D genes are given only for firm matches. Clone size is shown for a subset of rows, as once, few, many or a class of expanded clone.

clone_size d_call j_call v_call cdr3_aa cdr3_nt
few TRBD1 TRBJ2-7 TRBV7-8 CASSRTGTVSNEQYF TGTGCCAGCAGCCGCACCGGGACAGTTTCGAACGAGCAGTACTTC
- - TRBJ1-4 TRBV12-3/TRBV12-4 CASSTHLNEWGKEATNEKLFF TGTGCCAGCAGTACACACCTTAATGAGTGGGGAAAAGAAGCAACTAATGAAAAACTGTTTTTT
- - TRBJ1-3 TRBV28 CASSLGGVGNTIYF TGTGCCAGCAGTTTGGGGGGGGTTGGAAACACCATATATTTT
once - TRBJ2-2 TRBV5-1 CASSLVTGRTGELFF TGCGCCAGCAGCTTGGTAACAGGGAGAACCGGGGAGCTGTTTTTT
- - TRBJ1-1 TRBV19 CASSRNTGLNTEAFF TGTGCCAGTAGTAGAAATACAGGCCTGAACACTGAAGCTTTCTTT
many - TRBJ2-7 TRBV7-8 CASSSEDGAYNEQYF TGTGCCAGCAGCTCCGAAGACGGGGCGTACAACGAGCAGTACTTC
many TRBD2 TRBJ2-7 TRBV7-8 CASSFRLAGGPKSSYEQYF TGTGCCAGCAGCTTCAGACTAGCGGGAGGGCCAAAGAGCTCCTACGAGCAGTACTTC
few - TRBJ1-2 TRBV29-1 CSVEEAGDGYTF TGCAGCGTTGAAGAGGCAGGGGATGGCTACACCTTC
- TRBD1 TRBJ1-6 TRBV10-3 CAISEGTGGSPLHF TGTGCCATCAGTGAAGGGACAGGGGGTTCACCCCTCCACTTT
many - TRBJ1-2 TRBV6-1 CASSASNYGYTF TGTGCCAGCAGTGCCAGTAACTATGGCTACACCTTC
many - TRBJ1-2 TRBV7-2 CASSWTGTSNYGYTF TGTGCCAGCAGCTGGACCGGGACATCCAACTATGGCTACACCTTC
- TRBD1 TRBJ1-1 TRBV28 CASSSDRVGNTEAFF TGTGCCAGCAGTTCTGACAGGGTTGGGAACACTGAAGCTTTCTTT
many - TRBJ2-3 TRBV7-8 CASSSGGNTQYF TGTGCCAGCAGCTCCGGGGGCAATACGCAGTATTTT
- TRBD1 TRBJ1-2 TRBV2 CASSESGQGTYGYTF TGTGCCAGCAGTGAATCGGGACAGGGGACCTATGGCTACACCTTC
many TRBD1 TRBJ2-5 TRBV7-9 CASSPRGETQYF TGTGCCAGCAGCCCCAGGGGGGAGACCCAGTACTTC
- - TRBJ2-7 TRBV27 CASKSPYEQYF TGTGCCAGCAAAAGCCCATACGAGCAGTACTTC
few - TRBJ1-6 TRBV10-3 CAISESERGKGSPLHF TGTGCCATCAGTGAGTCGGAACGGGGGAAGGGGTCACCCCTCCACTTT